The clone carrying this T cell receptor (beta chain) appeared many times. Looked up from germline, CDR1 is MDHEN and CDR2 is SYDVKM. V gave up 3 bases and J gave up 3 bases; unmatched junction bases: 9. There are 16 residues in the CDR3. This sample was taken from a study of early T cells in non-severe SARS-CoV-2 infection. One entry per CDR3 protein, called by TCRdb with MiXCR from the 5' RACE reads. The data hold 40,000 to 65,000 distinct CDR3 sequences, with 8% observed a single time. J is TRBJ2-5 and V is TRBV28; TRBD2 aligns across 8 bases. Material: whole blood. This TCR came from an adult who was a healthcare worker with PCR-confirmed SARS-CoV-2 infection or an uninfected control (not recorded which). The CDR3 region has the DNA TGTGCCAGCAGTTTGACGGGACTAGGGGTGGAAGAGACCCAGTACTTC. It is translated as CASSLTGLGVEETQYF.